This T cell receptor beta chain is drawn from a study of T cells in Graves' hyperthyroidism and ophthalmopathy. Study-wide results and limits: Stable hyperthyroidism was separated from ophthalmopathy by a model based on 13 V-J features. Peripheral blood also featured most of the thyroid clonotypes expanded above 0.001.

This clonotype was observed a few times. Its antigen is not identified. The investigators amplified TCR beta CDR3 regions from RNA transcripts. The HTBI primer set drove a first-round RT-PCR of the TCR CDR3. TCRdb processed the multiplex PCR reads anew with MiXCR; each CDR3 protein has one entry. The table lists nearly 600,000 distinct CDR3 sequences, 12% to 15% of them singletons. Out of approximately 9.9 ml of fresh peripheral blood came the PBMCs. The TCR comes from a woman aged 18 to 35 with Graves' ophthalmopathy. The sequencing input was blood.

This CDR3 is CASRKRTGYEKLFF. The CDR3 region has the DNA TGTGCCAGTAGGAAGAGGACAGGGTATGAAAAACTGTTTTTT. This rearrangement joins TRBV19 to TRBJ1-4, with 8 bases lining up with TRBD1. V lost 6 bases to trimming and J lost 6 bases; unmatched junction nucleotides: 6. Germline values: CDR1 LNHDA, CDR2 SQIVND (reference sequence). CDR3 size: 14 residues.